This entry describes one T cell receptor beta chain. Its antigen is unknown. Library preparation employed the immunoSEQ multiplex PCR assay. The multiplex PCR relied on a mix of 60 forward primers for TCR Vbeta segments and 13 reverse primers for TCR Jbeta segments. Amplification of the CDR3 region of rearranged TCR beta genes was performed with a multiplex PCR assay on genomic DNA. The Illumina HiSeq System was used to sequence the amplified TCR beta libraries as 87-base-pair reads. From the authors' description of their analysis: A later analysis counted tens of millions of unique TCR beta chains across the 550 to 800 repertoires, and around 12 million of these chains were shared by at least two donors. A nearest-neighbor algorithm error-corrected the raw reads and collapsed the reads into unique sequences, merging closely related sequences to remove PCR and sequencing errors. Alignment of CDR3 sequences to IMGT reference sequences was used to assign V, D and J gene segments. For a sequence to be retained, at least a six-nucleotide match to both a V gene segment and a J gene segment was required. Rearrangements were called productive when the CDR3 lacked stop codons and stayed in frame with V and J; all others were non-productive. Following IMGT convention, CDR3 was defined as the stretch from the second conserved V-encoded cysteine up to the conserved J-encoded phenylalanine. In an earlier analysis of more than 550 of the donors, sequences lacking an unambiguous match to a single V gene segment were excluded. An earlier analysis of a few hundred of the donors classified V segments as functional when productive rearrangements were above 56.7% and as segregating when the standard deviation between donors was above 5%. A statistical classification framework was built for diagnosing cytomegalovirus status from the catalog of TCR beta chain sequences. A later analysis assigned V and J genes by comparing TCR nucleotide sequences with IMGT/GENE-DB human TR gene sequences. The TCRdist pipeline was used in a later analysis to assign CDR3 sequences and most-parsimonious VDJ recombination scenarios. A later analysis defined each TCR beta chain by its CDR3 amino acid sequence plus V-gene family, and excluded reads lacking a unique V-gene family. A later analysis removed 450 to 600 highly shared, low-generation-probability nucleotide sequences to deal with suspected cross-contamination and a sequencing artifact. In a later analysis, a clonal expansion index was calculated for each public chain from normalized within-repertoire ranks of inferred template counts. In a later analysis, generation probabilities were computed using a VDJ recombination model fitted to out-of-frame rearrangements, and the results were checked against IGoR. In a later analysis, TCR-TCR, TCR-HLA and TCR-CMV co-occurrence was scored with hypergeometric tests, and a repertoire-size bias correction was applied to TCR pairs. To estimate false discovery rates, a later analysis permuted the HLA or CMV assignments 20 times. A later analysis grouped co-occurring TCRs with DBSCAN, adding TCRdist sequence similarity when clustering within HLA-allele-positive subsets. For co-occurrence clustering, repertoires with fewer than 30,000 or more than 120,000 public chains were excluded, along with about five repertoires with anomalous nucleotide sharing. TCRdb re-hosts the immuneACCESS table, in-frame sequences only. Its copies lack some clones; in the studies checked, an unresolved V gene accounts for under half of them, and the cause for the rest is not known. V and J calls and clone size are copied from that table; D and trimming were computed from the DNA. This sample's table lists approximately 150,000 clones. Together, the top ten hold about 1.6% of the sample.

The cohort was made up of several hundred healthy bone marrow donors. Cohort members were all nominally healthy when sampled, although unrecorded immune exposures were likely present. The donor was CMV seronegative and was included in the group of a few hundred seronegative cohort members. A peripheral blood sample was collected from each donor, and TCR beta sequencing was performed on peripheral blood mononuclear cells. Genomic DNA was extracted from the blood cell samples with the Qiagen DNeasy Blood Extraction Kit. This record belongs to a study of cytomegalovirus exposure and HLA in healthy donors (dated by TCRdb to about 2017). For the wider study: An earlier analysis of roughly 500 of the donors reported roughly 270 Gb of sequence data and around 110 million unique TCR beta sequences from 150 million to 200 million T cells. The T cell repertoires of under 750 subjects were profiled by immunosequencing and related to cytomegalovirus serostatus. To predict cytomegalovirus infection status, the study brought together high-throughput TCR immunosequencing, statistical association of individual TCRs with disease status, and machine learning. The genetic ancestry cluster associated with self-reported Caucasian donors included about 81% of the approximately 410 genotyped donors. Every repertoire in the discovery cohort had been generated on one and the same sequencing platform. An earlier analysis of around 640 of the donors used high-throughput TCR beta sequencing to judge whether each TCR beta V gene segment behaved as functional or pseudogenic. Typing coverage differed by locus: A, B, C, DRB1 and DQB1 were typed in roughly 620-630 donors, DQA1 in about 500, DPA1 in some 600, and DPB1 in approximately 450. Both class I and class II loci were covered by HLA typing, at four-digit resolution. A later analysis re-analyzed previously published TCR beta repertoires from 600 to 850 donors and added high-resolution HLA genotyping to study TCR occurrence patterns. Rather than drawing on any new phenotypic data, the later analysis identified candidate immune exposures from TCR beta sequences and the way those sequences occurred across donors. Among 398 genotyped donors of the cohort, an average of 235,054 unique TCR beta nucleotide sequences were sequenced per donor, around 20% of them non-productive. The study aimed to test whether cataloging public T cell receptors could reveal signatures of past pathogen exposure. Donor age, sex, ethnicity and CMV serostatus were compiled alongside the repertoire data. Roughly 300 gigabases of sequencing data and some 85 million unique TCR sequences were included in an early release covering about 700 HLA-typed donors. A separate validation cohort of 100 to 150 different subjects was used in addition to the approximately 610-subject first cohort. Roughly five DR-DQ haplotypes were handled as single units for association and clustering because linkage in the cohort was strong. Genome-wide SNP genotypes for about 60% of the roughly 700 donors were used in a later genetic analysis, which treated that subset as a discovery cohort.

The paper's findings and limits, for the study overall: The cohort was sequenced for TCR beta chains only, and without alpha or paired-chain data the features that could be detected were limited. A cluster of highly shared sequence variants was judged likely to be a technical artifact of the sequencing pipeline. According to a later analysis, TCR association rates differed among HLA loci, with DRB1 alleles showing the most associated TCRs and HLA-C alleles showing the fewest. A later analysis associated approximately 17,000 TCR beta sequences with specific HLA alleles at a false discovery rate of 0.05. When HLA alleles, especially DR and DQ, strongly co-occurred, attributing TCR associations to individual alleles was difficult. Some IMGT-functional V segments, including TRBV6-2 and TRBV6-3, could not be distinguished by the 87-base-pair reads and were therefore excluded. Because HLA typing was unavailable for some donors at each locus, only the typed subset was used in association tests. Around 16 rarely observed V segments, including chromosome 9 orphons, were excluded from the earlier analysis of several hundred of the donors because counts were too low. A later genetic analysis reported fewer N-insertions in productive TCRs among donors in an Asian-associated ancestry cluster than the roughly 700-donor mean. Presence/absence analyses assumed roughly uniform sequencing depth across donors, an assumption that may not hold. A total of 164 TCR beta chains were listed by the study as associated with cytomegalovirus. A further reported finding was that TCR beta sequences accurately predicted the HLA-A and HLA-B alleles for most subjects in the first cohort. In an earlier analysis of about 600 of the donors, most TCR beta V segments appeared in productive rearrangements about 87% or about 30% of the time, broadly matching IMGT annotations. In vitro tests confirmed that three of the cytomegalovirus-associated TCR beta chains recognize cytomegalovirus antigens. In both the original and validation cohorts, the classifier was reported to diagnose cytomegalovirus status with high specificity and sensitivity. Most CMV-associated TCR beta chains appeared to be HLA-restricted in a later analysis, and the HLA associations seemed to be driven largely by CMV exposure. V-gene and J-gene trimming of TCR beta chains was associated with a missense DCLRE1C variant in a later genetic analysis, and the association was replicated in an independent cohort. Correlated functional status among segregating V segments might reflect linkage disequilibrium, but an unknown experimental factor could not be ruled out. It was suggested by the authors that the approach could potentially be generalized to other disease states and immunological phenotypes. Most TCR sequences were seen in very few donors, while some public TCRs were found in many individuals. For the cohort, immune exposure information was limited to CMV serostatus. A later analysis reported that several top co-occurrence clusters appeared linked to parvovirus B19, influenza, CMV and Epstein-Barr virus. In a later analysis, HLA-associated TCR beta chains showed more clonal expansion and lower generation probabilities than non-associated chains that were equally common.

The CDR3 runs 15 residues from the cysteine to the phenylalanine. Only CDR3 DNA remains: 45 bases, in frame from the first base. V was cut back by 3 bases and J by 2 bases, leaving a gap of 13 bases between them. From a lookup of the germline V gene, CDR1 and CDR2 are LGHNA and YNFKEQ. The receptor chain draws on TRBV4-2 and TRBJ2-5, with TRBD1 perhaps the D gene, on 6 matching bases. This sequence originates from a woman aged 40 to 50 in good health and CMV-seronegative. Input material: PBMCs. The CDR3 region has the sequence CASSQMTGRQETQYF. The DNA is as follows: TGTGCCAGCAGCCAGATGACAGGACGGCAAGAGACCCAGTACTTC.